The entry that follows covers one T cell receptor beta chain sequence. As yet, its antigen is unknown. V lost 3 bases and J lost 1, with 13 bases in between. This CDR3 has 15 amino acids. Germline loops: CDR1 SGHNT, CDR2 YYREEE (reference sequence). The source of the sample is a study of T cell responses to AZD1222 COVID-19 vaccine. This table comes from immunoSEQ multiplex PCR, and its TCRdb copy is limited to in-frame clones, with some not included. The repertoire includes tens of thousands of clones, 70% to 90% of them detected once, and roughly 5% sits in the top ten. Study conclusions and caveats: Females made up more of the donors, who were largely white British, and clonal diversity may have come out too low. Compared with day 0, the breadth and depth of the Spike-specific TCR repertoire rose significantly after two doses of AZD1222. Regions 160-218 and 743-854 held dominance among vaccine-associated CD4 TCRs, which spanned spike.

The chain has TRBV5-4 and TRBJ1-1; D is unresolved. The receptor was derived from an adult in good health. Sequences were derived from peripheral blood, sampled on day 0 of AZD1222 vaccination. CDR3 in DNA: TGTGCCAGCAGCTACCTGCCCGGCCGGAACACTGAAGCTTTCTTT. Translating gives CASSYLPGRNTEAFF.